The 18 T cell receptor beta chains reported below all come from one sample, sequenced in a study of technical replicates of blood from a handful of donors. The method was immunoSEQ multiplex PCR; TCRdb's version includes in-frame clones alone and lacks a portion of them. Of around 72,000 clones listed, roughly nine tenths are singletons. The sequencing sample was made of PBMCs. Receptors originate from a human donor in good health. Some clones in this sample may be carry-over from other donors' samples.

The genes are TRBV7-2 and TRBJ2-2, with D unclear. V gave up 0 bases and J gave up 9 bases, with 2 bases separating them. The CDR3 length is 11 residues. Germline CDR1 is SGHTA and CDR2 is FQGNSA. The DNA of the CDR3 is TGTGCCAGCAGCTTAGCTAGGGAGCTGTTTTTT. Protein product: CASSLARELFF. The whole variable domain, remainder taken from reference TRBV7-2 and TRBJ2-2, is GAGVSQSPSNKVTEKGKDVELRCDPISGHTALYWYRQSLGQGLEFLIYFQGNSAPDKSGLPSDRFSAERTGGSVSTLTIQRTQQEDSAVYLCASSLARELFFGEGSRLTVL.

The V and J genes are TRBV18 and TRBJ2-6; a weak D match, TRBD1 (6 bases). Germline V gives CDR1 KGHSH, CDR2 LQKENI. V was pared by 5 bases and J by 2 bases, with 10 bases between. This CDR3 region has 15 residues. CDR3 region: CASSRGGAGANVLTF. The CDR3 DNA reads as TGTGCCAGCTCAAGAGGGGGTGCTGGGGCCAACGTCCTGACTTTC.

This chain joins TRBV2 and TRBJ2-5, with D possibly being TRBD1 (5 bases). The CDR3 extends over 14 amino acids. CDR1 and CDR2 from the germline V gene are SNHLY and FYNNEI. Trimming pared 4 bases from V and 0 bases from J, leaving 9 bases between. The CDR3: CASSARVNQETQYF. The DNA of the CDR3 is TGTGCCAGCAGTGCCAGGGTAAACCAAGAGACCCAGTACTTC.

The chain carries TRBV5-1 and TRBJ2-7, with a weak D call TRBD2 (5 bases). CDR1 and CDR2 (germline): SGHRS, YFSETQ. The V end was cut by 4 bases, the J end by 0 bases, with 5 bases between. The CDR3 covers 12 residues. Written as DNA, the CDR3 is TGCGCCAGCAGCCGGGACTCCTACGAGCAGTACTTC. Amino acids: CASSRDSYEQYF.

In this sample, this clone turned up a few times. V and J are TRBV7-2 and TRBJ2-1; maybe TRBD2 (7 bases). V was clipped by 4 bases and J by 7 bases, with 14 bases between them. In germline, CDR1 is SGHTA, CDR2 FQGNSA. The CDR3 totals 14 residues. The CDR3 spells CASSSGLGGNEQFF. CDR3 sequence (DNA): TGTGCCAGCAGCTCCGGACTAGGGGGGAATGAGCAGTTCTTC. Based on the CDR3 plus reference TRBV7-2 and TRBJ2-1, the full variable domain is GAGVSQSPSNKVTEKGKDVELRCDPISGHTALYWYRQSLGQGLEFLIYFQGNSAPDKSGLPSDRFSAERTGGSVSTLTIQRTQQEDSAVYLCASSSGLGGNEQFFGPGTRLTVL.

The chain employs TRBV19 and TRBJ1-3, with 7 bases aligning to TRBD1. The V gene end was trimmed by 4 bases and the J gene end by 1 base; junction bases not matched to a gene: 4. The length of the CDR3 is 15 residues. Germline CDR1 and CDR2: LNHDA and SQIVND (reference sequence). The CDR3 bases are TGTGCCAGTAGTACCGGGACAGTTTCTGGAAACACCATATATTTT. This codes for CASSTGTVSGNTIYF.

This clone was counted a few times. The chain recombines TRBV6-5 with TRBJ2-2; unclear D gene. Germline V gene data show CDR1 as MNHEY and CDR2 as SVGAGI. The CDR3 has 16 amino acids. Trimming stripped 4 bases from V and 6 bases from J, with 18 bases between. CDR3 loop: CASSSPASLIAGELFF. The CDR3, as DNA: TGTGCCAGCAGTTCCCCGGCTAGTCTCATAGCCGGGGAGCTGTTTTTT.

The V call is TRBV30, the J call TRBJ2-1; 9 positions match TRBD1. The CDR3 spans 16 residues. V gave up 5 bases and J gave up 7 bases; unmatched junction bases: 15. Germline CDR1 is GTSNPN and CDR2 is SVGIG (reference sequence). CDR3 nucleotides: TGTGCCTGGGGTGAATTACCGGGACAGGGAGTGAATGAGCAGTTCTTC. It is translated as CAWGELPGQGVNEQFF.

The CDR3 loop is CASTNGQGPFSPLHF. The CDR3 region has the DNA TGTGCCAGCACAAACGGACAGGGGCCATTTTCACCCCTCCACTTT. The chain combines TRBV7-2 with TRBJ1-6; TRBD1 aligns across 9 bases. This CDR3 has 15 residues. Germline lookup yields CDR1 SGHTA and CDR2 FQGNSA. The V gene end was trimmed by 7 bases and the J gene end by 9 bases; junction bases not matched to a gene: 10.

The V and J genes are TRBV7-9 and TRBJ1-2; the match to TRBD1 covers 8 bases. V was clipped by 5 bases and J by 7 bases; unmatched bases: 15. The CDR3 spans 16 residues. The germline gives CDR1 SEHNR, CDR2 FQNEAQ (reference sequence). The CDR3 region is CASSRGTGQGEIGYTF. The DNA of the CDR3 is TGTGCCAGCAGCCGAGGAACCGGACAGGGAGAAATTGGCTACACCTTC. Based on the CDR3 plus reference TRBV7-9 and TRBJ1-2, the full variable domain is DTGVSQNPRHKITKRGQNVTFRCDPISEHNRLYWYRQTLGQGPEFLTYFQNEAQLEKSRLLSDRFSAERPKGSFSTLEIQRTEQGDSAMYLCASSRGTGQGEIGYTFGSGTRLTVV.

This clone showed up just a few times. V usage is TRBV10-3 and J usage is TRBJ1-2, with D unclear. Trimming took off 4 bases at V and 7 bases at J, with 13 bases between the two ends. The CDR3 is 13 residues long. Germline CDR1 ENHRY, CDR2 SYGVKD. The CDR3 loop is CAISALEETGYTF. The CDR3 nucleotides are TGTGCCATCAGTGCCTTGGAGGAGACTGGCTACACCTTC.

The chain links TRBV7-8 to TRBJ1-2; no reliable D call. The V gene's germline CDR1 is SGHVS and CDR2 FQNEAQ. This CDR3 contains 14 residues. V gave up 5 bases and J gave up 1 base, with 11 bases separating them. CDR3 sequence (DNA): TGTGCCAGCAGCCCGAGTGGCGGTAACTATGGCTACACCTTC. As protein: CASSPSGGNYGYTF.

The chain carries TRBV7-8 and TRBJ2-1, with 7 positions matching TRBD1. The germline gives CDR1 SGHVS, CDR2 FQNEAQ. The CDR3 has 17 amino acids. Unmatched junction bases numbered 15, after V lost 5 bases and J lost 5 bases. The CDR3 DNA sequence: TGTGCCAGCAGCGCCCTAGGTAGACAGGGCACCCACAATGAGCAGTTCTTC. Its translation: CASSALGRQGTHNEQFF.

This clone was picked up a small number of times. The CDR3 DNA is TGTGCCAGCAGCGAACCGACAGTAGGCTACACCTTC. Protein sequence: CASSEPTVGYTF. The V and J genes are TRBV9 and TRBJ1-2; tentative D call: TRBD1 (5 bases). The germline V gene encodes CDR1 SGDLS and CDR2 YYNGEE. Trimming took off 3 bases at V and 8 bases at J, with 11 bases between the two ends. The CDR3 length is 12 residues. Drawing the rest from reference TRBV9 and TRBJ1-2, the complete variable domain is DSGVTQTPKHLITATGQRVTLRCSPRSGDLSVYWYQQSLDQGLQFLIQYYNGEERAKGNILERFSAQQFPDLHSELNLSSLELGDSALYFCASSEPTVGYTFGSGTRLTVV.

The chain is built from TRBV27 and TRBJ2-7; 9 positions agree with TRBD1. Trimming took 4 bases from V and 4 from J; bases not matched to a gene: 11. This CDR3 is 16 amino acids long. Germline lookup yields CDR1 MNHEY and CDR2 SMNVEV (reference sequence). CDR3 coding DNA: TGTGCCAGCAGTTCGCCCCTCCGGGACAGGGAGTACGAGCAGTACTTC. Its translation: CASSSPLRDREYEQYF.

This sequence joins TRBV30 and TRBJ2-2, with 8 positions matching TRBD1. J was trimmed by 7 bases and V by 2 bases; bases with no gene match: 12. This CDR3 is built from 16 residues. CDR1 is GTSNPN, CDR2 SVGIG, per germline (reference sequence). For the CDR3, the DNA is TGTGCCTGGAGTCCCGCAGGGGGCTTTAGAAGCGGGGAGCTGTTTTTT. This encodes CAWSPAGGFRSGELFF.

V usage is TRBV2 and J usage is TRBJ1-2, with TRBD1 matching over 7 bases. The germline V gene has CDR1 SNHLY and CDR2 FYNNEI. The length of the CDR3 is 16 residues. Losses at the gene ends were 5 bases for V and 4 bases for J; bases not matched to a gene: 13. Here the CDR3 DNA reads TGTGCCAGCAGTTCTCGTGGACAGGTCCGGATCTATGGCTACACCTTC. Translation: CASSSRGQVRIYGYTF.

This chain uses TRBV7-9 with TRBJ1-2; 7 bases align to TRBD1. Germline assignment: CDR1 SEHNR and CDR2 FQNEAQ (reference sequence). The CDR3 is 17 residues long. V lost 5 bases to trimming and J lost 1 base; unmatched junction nucleotides: 13. The CDR3 here is CASSLQGTSPYNYGYTF. The CDR3 bases are TGTGCCAGCAGCCTACAGGGGACTTCCCCGTATAACTATGGCTACACCTTC.